This T cell receptor beta chain was captured in a study of T-cell memory formation after mild COVID-19. Trimming removed 4 bases from V and 2 bases from J, with 8 bases in between. The CDR3 has 12 residues. CDR1 is SQVTM and CDR2 is ANQGSEA in the germline V gene. Each CDR3 protein is one row after TCRdb ran MiXCR on the 5' RACE reads. Of roughly 350,000 distinct CDR3 sequences listed, under 30% are singletons. The sequenced sample consisted of PBMCs or a T cell subset sorted from them (not recorded which). The origin of this receptor is an adult woman who had mild COVID-19 (a few samples of this study predate the infection). Cell type and time point are not known. The V gene is TRBV29-1, the J gene TRBJ1-1; D is ambiguous. The CDR3 DNA sequence: TGCAGCGTTGCGGGAGCTAACACTGAAGCTTTCTTT. Protein product: CSVAGANTEAFF.